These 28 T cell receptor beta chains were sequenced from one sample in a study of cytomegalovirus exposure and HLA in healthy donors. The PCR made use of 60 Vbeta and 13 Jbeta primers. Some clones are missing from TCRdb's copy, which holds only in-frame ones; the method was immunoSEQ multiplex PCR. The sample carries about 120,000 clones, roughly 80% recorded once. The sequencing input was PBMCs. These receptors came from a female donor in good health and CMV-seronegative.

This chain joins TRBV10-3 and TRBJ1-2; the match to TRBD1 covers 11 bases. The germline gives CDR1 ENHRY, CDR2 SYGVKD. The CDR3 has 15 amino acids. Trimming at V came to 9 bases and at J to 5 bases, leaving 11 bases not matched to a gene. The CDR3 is CAISRDRGLGYGYTF. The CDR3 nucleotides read TGTGCCATTTCCCGGGACAGGGGGTTAGGGTATGGCTACACCTTC.

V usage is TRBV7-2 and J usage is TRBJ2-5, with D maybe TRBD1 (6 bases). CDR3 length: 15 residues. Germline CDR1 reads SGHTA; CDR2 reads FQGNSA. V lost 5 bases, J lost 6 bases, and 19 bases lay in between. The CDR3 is CASSRSGTPEQTQYF. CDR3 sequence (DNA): TGTGCCAGCAGCCGATCCGGGACACCCGAGCAGACCCAGTACTTC.

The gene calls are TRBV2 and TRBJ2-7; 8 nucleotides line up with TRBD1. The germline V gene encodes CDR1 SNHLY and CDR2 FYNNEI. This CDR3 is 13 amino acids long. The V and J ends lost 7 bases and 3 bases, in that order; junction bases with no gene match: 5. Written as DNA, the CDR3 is TGTGCCAGCATGGACAGGGAAGGCTACGAGCAGTACTTC. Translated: CASMDREGYEQYF.

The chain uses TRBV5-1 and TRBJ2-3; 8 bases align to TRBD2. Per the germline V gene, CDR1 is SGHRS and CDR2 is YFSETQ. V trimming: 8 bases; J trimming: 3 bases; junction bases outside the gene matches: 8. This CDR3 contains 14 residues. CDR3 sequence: CARGRAGGTDTQYF. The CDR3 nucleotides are TGCGCCAGGGGCCGGGCGGGGGGTACAGATACGCAGTATTTT.

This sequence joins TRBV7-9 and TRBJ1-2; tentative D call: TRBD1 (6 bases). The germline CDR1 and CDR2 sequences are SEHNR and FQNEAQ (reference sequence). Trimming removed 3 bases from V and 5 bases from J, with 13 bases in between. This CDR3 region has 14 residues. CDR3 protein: CASSLGQGIYGYTF. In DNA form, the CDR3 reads TGTGCCAGCAGCTTGGGTCAGGGGATTTATGGCTACACCTTC.

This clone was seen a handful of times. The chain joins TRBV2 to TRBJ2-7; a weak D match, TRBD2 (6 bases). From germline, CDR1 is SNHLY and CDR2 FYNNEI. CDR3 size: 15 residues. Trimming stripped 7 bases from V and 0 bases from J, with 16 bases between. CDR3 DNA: TGTGCCAGCATGCCAAGACGGGGGAGCTCCTACGAGCAGTACTTC. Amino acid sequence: CASMPRRGSSYEQYF.

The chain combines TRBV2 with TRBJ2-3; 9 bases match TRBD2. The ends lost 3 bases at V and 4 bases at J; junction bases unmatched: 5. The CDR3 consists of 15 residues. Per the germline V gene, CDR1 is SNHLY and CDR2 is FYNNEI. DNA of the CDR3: TGTGCCAGCAGTGATAGCGGGGGATTCGCAGATACGCAGTATTTT. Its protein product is CASSDSGGFADTQYF.

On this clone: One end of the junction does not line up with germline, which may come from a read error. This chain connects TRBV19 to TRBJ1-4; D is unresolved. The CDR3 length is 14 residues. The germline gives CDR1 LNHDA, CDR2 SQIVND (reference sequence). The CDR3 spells CANSSQREKEKLFF. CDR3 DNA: TGTGCCAATAGTTCACAACGGGAGAAGGAAAAACTGTTTTTT.

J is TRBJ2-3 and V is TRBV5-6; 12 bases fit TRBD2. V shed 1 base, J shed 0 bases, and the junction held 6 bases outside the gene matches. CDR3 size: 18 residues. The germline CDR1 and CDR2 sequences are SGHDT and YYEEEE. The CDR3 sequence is CASSLLAGGGVSTDTQYF. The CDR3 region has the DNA TGTGCCAGCAGCTTGCTAGCGGGGGGGGGAGTTAGCACAGATACGCAGTATTTT.

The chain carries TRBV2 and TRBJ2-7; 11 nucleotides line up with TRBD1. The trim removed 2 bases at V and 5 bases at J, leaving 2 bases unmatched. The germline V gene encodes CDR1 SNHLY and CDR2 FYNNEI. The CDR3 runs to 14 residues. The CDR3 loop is CASSEMGQGDEQYF. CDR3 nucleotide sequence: TGTGCCAGCAGTGAAATGGGACAGGGGGACGAGCAGTACTTC.

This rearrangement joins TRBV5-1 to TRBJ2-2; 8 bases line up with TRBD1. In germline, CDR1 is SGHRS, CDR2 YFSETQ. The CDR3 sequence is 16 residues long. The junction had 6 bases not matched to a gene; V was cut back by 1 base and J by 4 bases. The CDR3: CASSLSWQGATGELFF. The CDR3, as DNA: TGCGCCAGCAGCTTGAGCTGGCAGGGGGCCACCGGGGAGCTGTTTTTT.

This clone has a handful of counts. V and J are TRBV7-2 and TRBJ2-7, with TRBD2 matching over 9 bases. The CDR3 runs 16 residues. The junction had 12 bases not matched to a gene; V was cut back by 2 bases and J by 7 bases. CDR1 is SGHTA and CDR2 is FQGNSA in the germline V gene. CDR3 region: CASSLNFGTSFGEQYF. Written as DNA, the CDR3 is TGTGCCAGCAGCTTAAATTTTGGGACTAGCTTCGGAGAGCAGTACTTC.

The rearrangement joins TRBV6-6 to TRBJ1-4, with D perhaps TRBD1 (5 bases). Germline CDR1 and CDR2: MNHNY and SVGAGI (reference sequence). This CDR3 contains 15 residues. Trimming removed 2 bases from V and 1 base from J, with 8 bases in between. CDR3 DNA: TGTGCCAGCAGTTACCGGCAGGGAACTAATGAAAAACTGTTTTTT. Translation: CASSYRQGTNEKLFF.

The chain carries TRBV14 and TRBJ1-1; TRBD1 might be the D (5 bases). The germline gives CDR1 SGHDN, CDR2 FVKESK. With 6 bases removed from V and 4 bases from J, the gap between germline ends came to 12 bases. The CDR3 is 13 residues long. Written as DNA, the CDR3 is TGTGCCAGCAGTTTCGACAGCCGCACTGAAGCTTTCTTT. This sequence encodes CASSFDSRTEAFF.

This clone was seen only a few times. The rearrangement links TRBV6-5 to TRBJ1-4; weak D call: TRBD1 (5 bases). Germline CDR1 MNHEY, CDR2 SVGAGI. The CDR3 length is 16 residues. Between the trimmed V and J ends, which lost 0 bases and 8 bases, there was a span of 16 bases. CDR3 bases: TGTGCCAGCAGTTACTCGATCCCCCGGGGGGGGGAAAAACTGTTTTTT. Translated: CASSYSIPRGGEKLFF.

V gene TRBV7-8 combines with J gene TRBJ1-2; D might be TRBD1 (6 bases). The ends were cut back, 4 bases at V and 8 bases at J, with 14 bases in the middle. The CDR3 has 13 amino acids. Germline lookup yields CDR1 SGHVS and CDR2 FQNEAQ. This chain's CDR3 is CASSSNPGHGYTF. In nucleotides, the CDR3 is TGTGCCAGCAGCTCGAACCCGGGACACGGCTACACCTTC. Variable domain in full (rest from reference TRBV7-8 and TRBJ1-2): GAGVSQSPRYKVAKRGQDVALRCDPISGHVSLFWYQQALGQGPEFLTYFQNEAQLDKSGLPSDRFFAERPEGSVSTLKIQRTQQEDSAVYLCASSSNPGHGYTFGSGTRLTVV.

The DNA for the CDR3 is TGTGCCACGACAACGGGAGGAGCCTACGAGCAGTACTTC. Translation gives CATTTGGAYEQYF. The gene calls are TRBV6-6 and TRBJ2-7, with 7 bases fitting TRBD2. The V segment lost 10 bases and the J segment 2 bases; nucleotides outside the gene matches: 8. The germline CDR1 and CDR2 sequences are MNHNY and SVGAGI (reference sequence). This CDR3 comprises 13 residues.

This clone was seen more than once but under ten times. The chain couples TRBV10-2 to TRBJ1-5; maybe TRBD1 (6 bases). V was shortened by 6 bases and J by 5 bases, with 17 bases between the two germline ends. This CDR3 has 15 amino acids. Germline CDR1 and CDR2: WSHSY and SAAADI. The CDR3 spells CASSATGTPDQPQHF. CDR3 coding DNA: TGCGCCAGCAGCGCCACAGGGACCCCGGATCAGCCCCAGCATTTT.

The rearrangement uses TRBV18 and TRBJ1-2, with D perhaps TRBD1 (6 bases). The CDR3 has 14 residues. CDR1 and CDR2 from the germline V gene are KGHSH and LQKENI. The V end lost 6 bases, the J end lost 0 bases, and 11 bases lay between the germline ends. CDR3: CASSFGTPNYGYTF. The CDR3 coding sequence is TGTGCCAGCTCTTTCGGGACACCTAACTATGGCTACACCTTC.

The CDR3 DNA sequence: TGTGCCAGCGATGAACAGGGGGTAATTGAGACCCAGTACTTC. Amino acid sequence: CASDEQGVIETQYF. The V gene is TRBV5-6, the J gene TRBJ2-5; 8 bases fit TRBD1. Germline-derived CDR1 and CDR2 are SGHDT and YYEEEE. Unmatched junction bases numbered 10, after V lost 7 bases and J lost 5 bases. This CDR3 has 14 amino acids.

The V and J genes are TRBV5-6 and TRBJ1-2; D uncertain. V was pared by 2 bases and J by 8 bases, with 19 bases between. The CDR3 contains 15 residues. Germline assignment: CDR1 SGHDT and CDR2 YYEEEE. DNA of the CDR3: TGTGCCAGCAGCTTTCCTACGCCGTTATCAATCGGCTACACCTTC. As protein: CASSFPTPLSIGYTF.

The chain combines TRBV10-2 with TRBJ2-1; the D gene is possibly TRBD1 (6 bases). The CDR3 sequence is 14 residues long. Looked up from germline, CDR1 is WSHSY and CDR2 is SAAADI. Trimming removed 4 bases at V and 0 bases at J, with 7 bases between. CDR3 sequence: CASSGTDSYNEQFF. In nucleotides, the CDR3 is TGCGCCAGCAGTGGGACAGACTCCTACAATGAGCAGTTCTTC.

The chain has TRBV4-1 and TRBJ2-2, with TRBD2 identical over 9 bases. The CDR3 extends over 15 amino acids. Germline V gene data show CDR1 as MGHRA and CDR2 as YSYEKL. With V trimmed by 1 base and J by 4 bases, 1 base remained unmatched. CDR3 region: CASSQVLAGTGELFF. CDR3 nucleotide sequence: TGCGCCAGCAGCCAAGTACTAGCGGGCACCGGGGAGCTGTTTTTT.

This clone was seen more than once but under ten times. In DNA form, the CDR3 reads TGCGCCAGCAGCCTAGCGGGGACCTACGAGCAGTACTTC. This encodes CASSLAGTYEQYF. This rearrangement joins TRBV10-2 to TRBJ2-7; TRBD2 matches 9 bases. J gave up 2 bases and V 6 bases, and 2 bases lay outside the gene matches. CDR1 is WSHSY and CDR2 is SAAADI in the germline V gene. The CDR3 is made up of 13 amino acids.

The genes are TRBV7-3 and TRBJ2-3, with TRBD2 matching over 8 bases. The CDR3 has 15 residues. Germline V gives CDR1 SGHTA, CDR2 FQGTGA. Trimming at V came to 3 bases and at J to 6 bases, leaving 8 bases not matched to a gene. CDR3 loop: CASSLSGLVADTQYF. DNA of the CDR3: TGTGCCAGCAGCTTGTCGGGACTAGTGGCTGATACGCAGTATTTT.

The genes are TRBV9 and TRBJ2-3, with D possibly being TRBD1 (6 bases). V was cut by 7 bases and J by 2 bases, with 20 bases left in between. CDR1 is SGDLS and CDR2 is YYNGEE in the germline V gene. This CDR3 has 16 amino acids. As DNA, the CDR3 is TGTGCCAGCGGCGGTAAGACAGGCCCTTACACAGATACGCAGTATTTT. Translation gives CASGGKTGPYTDTQYF.

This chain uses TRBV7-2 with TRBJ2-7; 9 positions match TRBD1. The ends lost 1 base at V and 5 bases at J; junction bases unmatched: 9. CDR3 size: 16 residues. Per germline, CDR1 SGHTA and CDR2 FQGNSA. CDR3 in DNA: TGTGCCAGCAGCTTAGAGGGTACAGGGGGCGTGGACGAGCAGTACTTC. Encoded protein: CASSLEGTGGVDEQYF.

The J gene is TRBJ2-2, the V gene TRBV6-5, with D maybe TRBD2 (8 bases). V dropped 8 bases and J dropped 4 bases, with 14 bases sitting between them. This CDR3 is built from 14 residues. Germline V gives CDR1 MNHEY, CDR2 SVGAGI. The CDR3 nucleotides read TGTGCCAGCCGGGAGGGGGCGGTCACCGGGGAGCTGTTTTTT. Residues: CASREGAVTGELFF.